Listed below are T cell receptor beta chains from one sample, sequenced in a study of T cell repertoires in cytomegalovirus infection. TCRdb used MiXCR to reprocess the reads, holding one entry per CDR3 protein. The sample carries a few hundred thousand distinct CDR3 sequences, over 7.5% recorded once. Material for sequencing was PBMCs. The origin of the receptors is a human donor in good health (CMV status not recorded). Some clones in this sample may be carry-over from other donors' samples. Both conserved end residues are part of each CDR3.

v_gene	j_gene	CDR3aa
TRBV6-5	TRBJ2-7	CASSSPGGAYEQYF
TRBV7-9	TRBJ1-5	CATIPITGDQPQHF
TRBV2	TRBJ2-7	CAGKLRDRVLSTYEQYF
TRBV6-2/TRBV6-3	TRBJ1-2	CASSWTGDGYTF
TRBV27	TRBJ1-2	CASSEGNGYTF
TRBV7-8	TRBJ1-4	CASSETDFEKLFF
TRBV5-6	TRBJ1-2	CASSLNDRYYGYTF
TRBV9	TRBJ2-3	CASSVGGRAGARTDTQYF
TRBV7-2	TRBJ2-7	CASSLQGPYEQYF
TRBV6-2/TRBV6-3	TRBJ2-7	CASSPRGGLTYEQYF
TRBV30	TRBJ1-1	CAWSPRDRAAPEAFF
TRBV5-6	TRBJ2-5	CASSLRPLQETQYF
TRBV24-1	TRBJ2-1	CATSDSRQGGNEQFF
TRBV7-9	TRBJ2-1	CASSSGTVSSYNEQFF
TRBV7-2	TRBJ2-3	CASSLARLQINTDTQYF
TRBV7-2	TRBJ2-3	CASSLAQGSGTDTQYF
TRBV24-1	TRBJ2-7	CATSDRSSGAYEQYF
TRBV20-1	TRBJ2-7	CSARGNPYEQYF
TRBV3-1	TRBJ2-4	CASRGGGATKNIQYF
TRBV11-2	TRBJ2-7	CASSLDGTYISYEQYF
TRBV12-3/TRBV12-4	TRBJ2-1	CASSLDSSYFWEQFF
TRBV12-3/TRBV12-4	TRBJ1-5	CASNPSGYSNQPQHF
TRBV12-3/TRBV12-4	TRBJ2-2	CASSTSRMNTGELFF
TRBV28	TRBJ1-5	CASSLIQGDQPQHF
TRBV12-3/TRBV12-4	TRBJ1-1	CASSLSLGAFF
TRBV6-5	TRBJ1-1	CASSSRSRPSNTEAFF
TRBV6-2/TRBV6-3	TRBJ1-3	CASTDSRTSGNTIYF
TRBV7-2	TRBJ2-1	CASSSGGGARNEQFF
TRBV5-1	TRBJ2-3	CPSRIQPTSTDTQYF
TRBV14	TRBJ2-1	CASSQARGASYNEQFF
TRBV7-2	TRBJ2-2	CASSSRTGYTGELFF
TRBV4-1	TRBJ1-1	CASSQDKRSEAFF
TRBV24-1	TRBJ2-1	CATSDQGQGLSEQFF
TRBV6-2/TRBV6-3	TRBJ2-5	CASSYSRTGPQETQYF
TRBV4-2	TRBJ2-5	CASSLHGAGGPQETQYF
TRBV7-3	TRBJ1-1	CASSFSFKEDLMNTEAFF
TRBV6-1	TRBJ2-1	CASSQRGPEQFF
TRBV7-2	TRBJ2-1	CASSMSGGANLYNEQFF
TRBV15	TRBJ2-3	CATSRLPPGLAITDTQYF
TRBV6-2/TRBV6-3	TRBJ2-2	CASGRGRGTGELFF
TRBV12-3/TRBV12-4	TRBJ1-4	CASTWAGRANEKLFF
TRBV27	TRBJ2-7	CASSRKDGSYEQYF
TRBV24-1	TRBJ1-5	CATISSGTENQPQHF